A single sample gave rise to the 27 T cell receptor beta chains below, sequenced in a study of post-analysis software for immune sequencing data (dated by TCRdb to between 2015 and 2016). Study-wide conclusions, independent of this receptor: Patients showed significantly higher frequencies than controls for a handful of TRBV segments, among them TRBV5-6, TRBV5-1 and TRBV20-1.

The library relied on PCR. The sequencer was an Illumina HiSeq 2500. To reduce PCR and sequencing biases, unique molecular identifiers were built into the TCR beta cDNA libraries. The public sequencing data were trimmed at Q25 with fastp and processed into clonotypes with MiXCR by TCRdb, which kept only in-frame beta chains. Each CDR3 protein appears once, grouped with its most common genes and DNA. Here the sample has hundreds of thousands of distinct CDR3 sequences; roughly 50% occur a single time. The top ten constitute roughly 4.4% of the sample. These receptors' targets are unknown. Sample: blood. Receptor source: a girl aged 5 to 17 with multiple sclerosis.

This sequence joins TRBV20-1 and TRBJ1-4; no clear D gene. Germline CDR1 is DFQATT and CDR2 is SNEGSKA (reference sequence). The CDR3 totals 13 residues. Trimming pared 3 bases from V and 4 bases from J, leaving 9 bases between. The CDR3 protein is CSARDGYNEKLFF. The CDR3 nucleotides read TGCAGTGCTAGGGACGGTTATAATGAAAAACTGTTTTTT.

This chain joins TRBV5-1 and TRBJ1-2; TRBD1 might be the D (6 bases). Germline CDR1 is SGHRS and CDR2 is YFSETQ. The CDR3 is made up of 14 amino acids. Between the trimmed V and J ends, which lost 4 bases and 2 bases, there was a span of 12 bases. The CDR3 reads CASSGSGTNYGYTF. In nucleotides, the CDR3 is TGCGCCAGCAGCGGATCTGGGACAAACTATGGCTACACCTTC.

The rearrangement uses TRBV28 and TRBJ1-2; D remains ambiguous. With 8 bases removed from V and 5 bases from J, the gap between germline ends came to 15 bases. Germline CDR1 is MDHEN and CDR2 is SYDVKM. The CDR3 runs 13 residues. The CDR3 DNA follows: TGTGCCAGCGCAAGCCCGGGCTTATATGGCTACACCTTC. Protein sequence: CASASPGLYGYTF.

This clonotype was seen only once. V gene TRBV9 combines with J gene TRBJ2-1; D gene uncertain. The CDR3 length is 13 residues. Germline V lookup: CDR1 SGDLS, CDR2 YYNGEE. Trimming stripped 2 bases from V and 10 bases from J, with 13 bases between. The CDR3 is CASSVIRDAEQFF. The DNA of the CDR3 is TGTGCCAGCAGCGTCATCCGAGACGCCGAGCAGTTCTTC.

This clonotype has just a few counts. V gene TRBV20-1 combines with J gene TRBJ2-1, with D possibly TRBD2 on 6 matching bases. The CDR3 sequence is 16 residues long. Trimming took off 3 bases at V and 2 bases at J, with 17 bases between the two ends. CDR1 is DFQATT and CDR2 is SNEGSKA in the germline V gene (reference sequence). CDR3 sequence (DNA): TGCAGTGCTAGCCAAGCGGGCGGGTCCACCTACAATGAGCAGTTCTTC. Protein sequence: CSASQAGGSTYNEQFF.

This clonotype showed up just a few times. Its ends do not fully match the called genes, so a read error is possible. This chain links TRBV12-3 or TRBV12-4 with TRBJ2-1, with D unclear. The CDR3 sequence is 11 residues long. The CDR3 nucleotides read TGTGCCAGCAGCTCCTTCAATGAGCAGTTCTTC. This translates into CASSSFNEQFF.

V is TRBV29-1 and J is TRBJ2-5; D is uncertain. The germline V gene encodes CDR1 SQVTM and CDR2 ANQGSEA. The CDR3 has 14 amino acids. Trimming removed 3 bases from V and 4 bases from J, with 15 bases in between. The CDR3 DNA follows: TGCAGCGTTGAGGGCAGGCTTCGAAGAGAGACCCAGTACTTC. It is translated as CSVEGRLRRETQYF.

The chain combines TRBV14 with TRBJ2-7, with a weak D call TRBD2 (5 bases). CDR3 size: 16 residues. Germline V gene sequence: CDR1 SGHDN, CDR2 FVKESK. Trimming pared 0 bases from V and 5 bases from J, leaving 17 bases between. CDR3 protein: CASSQDLARAVNEQYF. DNA of the CDR3: TGTGCCAGCAGCCAAGATCTCGCGAGGGCAGTCAACGAGCAGTACTTC.

This clonotype was detected only once. The rearrangement links TRBV6-1 to TRBJ1-2; no definite D call. V lost 8 bases and J lost 0, with 10 bases in between. CDR3 size: 13 residues. CDR1 is MNHNS and CDR2 is SASEGT in the germline V gene. CDR3 nucleotides: TGTGCCAGCTCTGGACGGTCTAACTATGGCTACACCTTC. It encodes CASSGRSNYGYTF.

CDR3 amino acids: CSVEVASGSLPIYEQYF. The CDR3 coding sequence is TGCAGCGTTGAAGTAGCTAGCGGGAGTCTACCAATCTACGAGCAGTACTTC. The J gene is TRBJ2-7, the V gene TRBV29-1; 10 bases align to TRBD2. This CDR3 comprises 17 residues. Unmatched junction bases numbered 12, after V lost 1 base and J lost 3 bases. Germline-derived CDR1 and CDR2 are SQVTM and ANQGSEA.

The sample holds a few counts of this clonotype. The genes are TRBV20-1 and TRBJ2-3; TRBD2 is a possible D gene (7 bases). The V and J ends lost 6 bases and 3 bases respectively, with 13 bases between them. The CDR3 is 13 amino acids. Germline V CDR1 and CDR2: DFQATT, SNEGSKA (reference sequence). The CDR3 nucleotides read TGCAGTGCGGAGGGGGGGATTACAGATACGCAGTATTTT. Its protein is CSAEGGITDTQYF.

V is TRBV20-1 and J is TRBJ2-1, with D tentatively TRBD2 (5 bases). V was cut by 3 bases and J by 9 bases, with 12 bases left in between. In germline, CDR1 is DFQATT, CDR2 SNEGSKA (reference sequence). The CDR3 sequence is 12 residues long. The CDR3 sequence is CSASQLVTEQFF. The CDR3 DNA sequence: TGCAGTGCTAGCCAACTAGTGACTGAGCAGTTCTTC.

This chain links TRBV19 with TRBJ2-1; D may be TRBD2 (6 bases). The CDR3 has 15 residues. Germline V gene sequence: CDR1 LNHDA, CDR2 SQIVND (reference sequence). The V end lost 3 bases, the J end lost 8 bases, and 17 bases lay between the germline ends. CDR3 loop: CASSMEGRVWDEQFF. In nucleotides, the CDR3 is TGTGCCAGTAGTATGGAGGGCAGGGTGTGGGATGAGCAGTTCTTC.

Here the CDR3 reads CSAQTGFQGQPQHF. The CDR3 DNA sequence: TGCAGTGCCCAGACGGGGTTTCAAGGACAGCCCCAGCATTTT. This chain connects TRBV20-1 to TRBJ1-5; D remains unclear. Germline CDR1 DFQATT, CDR2 SNEGSKA (reference sequence). The V gene lost 6 bases and the J gene lost 7 bases, with 19 bases spanning the gap. CDR3 length: 14 amino acids.

This clonotype was seen only once. The V call is TRBV29-1, the J call TRBJ2-5, with TRBD1 matching 7 bases. CDR1 and CDR2 from the germline V gene are SQVTM and ANQGSEA. The CDR3 is 13 amino acids. The J segment lost 3 bases and the V segment lost 4 bases, leaving 5 bases of the junction unmatched. CDR3 residues: CSVGLRGKETQYF. The CDR3 nucleotides are TGCAGCGTTGGACTCAGGGGGAAAGAGACCCAGTACTTC.

This clonotype showed up just a few times. This chain connects TRBV15 to TRBJ1-5; tentatively, D is TRBD1 (5 bases). The length of the CDR3 is 15 residues. Germline values: CDR1 LNHNV, CDR2 YYDKDF (reference sequence). Trimming took off 0 bases at V and 3 bases at J, with 9 bases between the two ends. CDR3 coding DNA: TGTGCCACCAGCAGAGATCCAGGGAACAATCAGCCCCAGCATTTT. Its translation is CATSRDPGNNQPQHF. The full variable domain, rest sourced from reference TRBV15 and TRBJ1-5, is DAMVIQNPRYQVTQFGKPVTLSCSQTLNHNVMYWYQQKSSQAPKLLFHYYDKDFNNEADTPDNFQSRRPNTSFCFLDIRSPGLGDTAMYLCATSRDPGNNQPQHFGDGTRLSIL.

This rearrangement joins TRBV6-5 to TRBJ1-6; 8 nucleotides line up with TRBD1. This CDR3 spans 19 amino acids. Germline V lookup: CDR1 MNHEY, CDR2 SVGAGI. With 2 bases clipped from V and 0 bases from J, the junction kept 9 bases outside the gene matches. CDR3 nucleotides: TGTGCCAGCAGTTACCAATCGACAGGGGTCGGCTCCTATAATTCACCCCTCCACTTT. It specifies CASSYQSTGVGSYNSPLHF.

V is TRBV11-1 and J is TRBJ2-5; D tentatively fits TRBD1 or TRBD2 (5 bases each). The CDR3 totals 22 residues. Per germline, CDR1 SGHAT and CDR2 FQDESV (reference sequence). Trimming stripped 4 bases from V and 5 bases from J, with 38 bases between. CDR3 DNA: TGTGCCAGCAGCTCTCCCCCGCAGGCTCCGGGACCCAGGGTAGTTCGTTTGGAGACCCAGTACTTC. Encoded protein: CASSSPPQAPGPRVVRLETQYF. Supplemented by reference TRBV11-1 and TRBJ2-5, the full variable domain reads EAEVAQSPRYKITEKSQAVAFWCDPISGHATLYWYRQILGQGPELLVQFQDESVVDDSQLPKDRFSAERLKGVDSTLKIQPAELGDSAMYLCASSSPPQAPGPRVVRLETQYFGPGTRLLVL.

The chain employs TRBV5-1 and TRBJ1-2; D gene uncertain. The V and J ends lost 0 bases and 8 bases respectively, with 14 bases between them. Germline V gives CDR1 SGHRS, CDR2 YFSETQ. The length of the CDR3 is 14 residues. The CDR3 region is CASSLVADAEGYTF. The CDR3 nucleotides are TGCGCCAGCAGCTTGGTGGCAGACGCTGAAGGCTACACCTTC.

The V call is TRBV7-8, the J call TRBJ2-6; no clear D gene. Trimming took 3 bases from V and 2 from J, leaving 14 bases between them. This CDR3 has 17 residues. Looked up from germline, CDR1 is SGHVS and CDR2 is FQNEAQ. This CDR3 reads CASSFTVGMPGANVLTF. The CDR3 DNA follows: TGTGCCAGCAGCTTCACCGTAGGGATGCCTGGGGCCAACGTCCTGACTTTC.

This clonotype has only a few counts. The chain carries TRBV20-1 and TRBJ1-2; D gene uncertain. The germline V and J ends were trimmed by 5 bases and 1 base, with 8 bases remaining between them. Per the germline V gene, CDR1 is DFQATT and CDR2 is SNEGSKA (reference sequence). The CDR3 contains 12 residues. The CDR3 spells CSAADINYGYTF. CDR3 in DNA: TGCAGTGCTGCCGACATTAACTATGGCTACACCTTC.

V usage is TRBV10-3 and J usage is TRBJ2-7; TRBD1 matches at 7 bases. The V and J ends lost 3 bases and 1 base, in that order; junction bases with no gene match: 3. In germline, CDR1 is ENHRY, CDR2 SYGVKD. The CDR3 sequence is 14 residues long. The CDR3 nucleotides are TGTGCCATCAGTGAACCGGGACAGTCCTACGAGCAGTACTTC. Translating it yields CAISEPGQSYEQYF.

V is TRBV6-5 and J is TRBJ1-6; unclear D gene. CDR3 size: 13 residues. Trimming shortened V by 2 bases and J by 7 bases, and 6 bases separated the two germline ends. Germline CDR1 and CDR2: MNHEY and SVGAGI. This chain's CDR3 is CASSYAPNSPLHF. The CDR3 nucleotides read TGTGCCAGCAGTTACGCTCCAAATTCACCCCTCCACTTT.

CDR3 DNA: TGTGCCAGCAGCTTAGCGATGGACCCCAAATCGGATCAGCCCCAGCATTTT. Translated: CASSLAMDPKSDQPQHF. V and J are TRBV7-8 and TRBJ1-5, with D unresolved. Germline V gives CDR1 SGHVS, CDR2 FQNEAQ. This CDR3 spans 17 amino acids. Trimming left V 0 bases short and J 5 bases short, with 17 bases between.

V gene TRBV29-1 combines with J gene TRBJ2-1, with 8 bases aligning to TRBD1. The V segment lost 4 bases and the J segment 8 bases; nucleotides outside the gene matches: 4. Germline lookup yields CDR1 SQVTM and CDR2 ANQGSEA. CDR3 size: 12 residues. This chain's CDR3 is CSVAGQGHEQFF. CDR3 in DNA: TGCAGCGTTGCAGGACAGGGTCATGAGCAGTTCTTC.

CDR3 region: CATSRDLDNEQFF. CDR3 coding DNA: TGTGCCACCAGCAGAGATCTTGACAATGAGCAGTTCTTC. The V gene is TRBV15, the J gene TRBJ2-1; D is unresolved. This CDR3 comprises 13 residues. The germline V gene encodes CDR1 LNHNV and CDR2 YYDKDF (reference sequence). Trimming took 0 bases from V and 5 from J, leaving 5 bases between them.

The chain employs TRBV7-9 and TRBJ2-5; 8 nucleotides match TRBD2. The J call may be incorrect, as the DNA end agrees better with TRBJ2-7. In germline, CDR1 is SEHNR, CDR2 FQNEAQ (reference sequence). The CDR3 loop spans 15 amino acids. CDR3 DNA: TGTGCCAGCAGCTTTACCGGGACTAGAGACTACGAGCAGTACTTC. Translated, it gives CASSFTGTRDYEQYF.